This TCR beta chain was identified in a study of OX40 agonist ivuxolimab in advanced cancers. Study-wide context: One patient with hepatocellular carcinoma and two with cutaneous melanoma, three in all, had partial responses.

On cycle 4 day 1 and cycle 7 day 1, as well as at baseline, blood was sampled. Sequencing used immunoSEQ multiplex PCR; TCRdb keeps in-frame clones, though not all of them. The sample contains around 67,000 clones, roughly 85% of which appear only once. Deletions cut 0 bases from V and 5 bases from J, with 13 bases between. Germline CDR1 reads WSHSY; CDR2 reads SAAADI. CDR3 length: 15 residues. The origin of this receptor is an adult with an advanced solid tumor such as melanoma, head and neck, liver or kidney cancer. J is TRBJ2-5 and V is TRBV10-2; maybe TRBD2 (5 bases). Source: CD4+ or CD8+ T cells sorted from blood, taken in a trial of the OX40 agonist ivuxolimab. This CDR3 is CASSESAGPGETQYF. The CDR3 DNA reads TGCGCCAGCAGTGAGTCTGCGGGCCCCGGGGAGACCCAGTACTTC.